Listed below are T cell receptor beta chains from one sample, sequenced in a study of control samples from healthy donors and cancer patients. Produced via immunoSEQ multiplex PCR; TCRdb's table is partial and in-frame only. Of about 98,000 clones listed, 82% are singletons. Material for sequencing was blood. These receptors originate from a man aged 60 to 69 in good health. Each CDR3 is given with its conserved first and last residue. Each record gives: J gene, D gene, clone size, V gene, CDR3 protein, CDR3 DNA. The D gene is left open where the match is weak. Not every row has a clone size; where given, it reads once, few, many or a size class.

>TRBJ2-7|TRBD1|.|TRBV2
CASTLGQGNMGEQYF
TGTGCCAGCACCCTGGGACAGGGCAATATGGGCGAGCAGTACTTC
>TRBJ1-1|.|once|TRBV6-5
CASSPGGNTEAFF
TGTGCCAGCAGTCCCGGGGGGAACACTGAAGCTTTCTTT
>TRBJ2-7|.|.|TRBV7-2
CASSPSHSGYEQYF
TGTGCCAGCAGCCCTAGCCATAGCGGCTACGAGCAGTACTTC
>TRBJ2-5|.|.|TRBV7-9
CASSLGGPGQETQYF
TGTGCCAGCAGCTTAGGAGGGCCGGGGCAAGAGACCCAGTACTTC
>TRBJ1-6|TRBD1|few|TRBV10-3
CAISETGEGGLYNSPLHF
TGTGCCATCAGTGAGACAGGCGAAGGGGGCCTTTATAATTCACCCCTCCACTTT
>TRBJ2-7|TRBD2|.|TRBV18
CASSSTSGSDEQYF
TGTGCCAGCTCATCAACTAGCGGGAGCGACGAGCAGTACTTC
>TRBJ1-1|.|.|TRBV2
CASTVDGRNTEAFF
TGTGCCAGCACTGTGGACGGGCGGAACACTGAAGCTTTCTTT
>TRBJ2-3|TRBD1|.|TRBV9
CASSVFLPGTGADTQYF
TGTGCCAGCAGCGTTTTCTTACCCGGGACAGGGGCAGATACGCAGTATTTT
>TRBJ2-2|.|once|TRBV10-3
CAISESKSSSGELFF
TGTGCCATCAGTGAGTCCAAATCGTCGTCCGGGGAGCTGTTTTTT
>TRBJ1-1|.|.|TRBV30
CAWSVRAPGAFF
TGTGCCTGGAGTGTACGGGCTCCTGGTGCTTTCTTT
>TRBJ2-2|TRBD2|.|TRBV29-1
CSARPGTSGSNTGELFF
TGCAGCGCCCGTCCCGGGACTAGCGGGAGTAACACCGGGGAGCTGTTTTTT
>TRBJ2-6|.|.|TRBV10-1
CASSAQGPGANVLTF
TGCGCCAGCAGTGCTCAGGGCCCTGGGGCCAACGTCCTGACTTTC
>TRBJ1-1|.|.|TRBV28
CASSLFQMGEAFF
TGTGCCAGCAGTTTATTTCAGATGGGTGAAGCTTTCTTT
>TRBJ1-4|.|.|TRBV27
CASSFGQGYEKLFF
TGTGCCAGCAGTTTTGGTCAGGGTTATGAAAAACTGTTTTTT
>TRBJ1-5|.|.|TRBV30
CAWSSTAPNQPQHF
TGTGCCTGGAGTTCTACGGCCCCTAATCAGCCCCAGCATTTT
>TRBJ2-7|TRBD2|.|TRBV10-3
CAAGTSGLSSYEQYF
TGTGCCGCCGGGACTAGCGGATTGAGCTCCTACGAGCAGTACTTC
>TRBJ1-4|TRBD1|.|TRBV19
CASRRNRGDFEKLFF
TGTGCCAGTAGGAGGAACAGGGGGGATTTTGAAAAACTGTTTTTT
>TRBJ1-1|TRBD1|.|TRBV14
CASSLFLSRDRGLVNTEAFF
TGTGCCAGCAGCCTGTTTTTAAGCCGGGACAGGGGGCTGGTAAACACTGAAGCTTTCTTT
>TRBJ2-7|.|.|TRBV5-1
CASRPTDVSYEQYF
TGCGCCAGCAGACCGACCGACGTCTCCTACGAGCAGTACTTC
>TRBJ2-3|.|.|TRBV5-1
CASSLGGTDTQYF
TGCGCCAGCAGCTTAGGGGGCACAGATACGCAGTATTTT
>TRBJ2-1|TRBD2|.|TRBV19
CASSSQGGRAYEQFF
TGTGCCAGTAGTTCCCAGGGCGGGAGGGCCTATGAGCAGTTCTTC
>TRBJ2-7|.|few|TRBV2
CASRGAAIKQYF
TGTGCCAGCAGAGGGGCGGCGATCAAGCAGTACTTC
>TRBJ1-2|.|.|TRBV7-8
CASSLGREPGYTF
TGTGCCAGCAGCTTAGGGAGAGAGCCTGGCTACACCTTC
>TRBJ2-5|.|.|TRBV5-6
CASSFAGLDGETQYF
TGTGCCAGCAGCTTCGCCGGGCTCGATGGTGAGACCCAGTACTTC
>TRBJ2-3|.|.|TRBV28
CASRAPGTDTQYF
TGTGCCAGCAGGGCCCCGGGCACAGATACGCAGTATTTT
>TRBJ1-5|.|.|TRBV6-2/TRBV6-3
CASSYRESQPQHF
TGTGCCAGCAGTTACAGGGAGAGCCAGCCCCAGCATTTT
>TRBJ1-4|.|.|TRBV5-1
CASSPGGIPTNEKLFF
TGCGCCAGCAGCCCTGGAGGCATTCCAACTAATGAAAAACTGTTTTTT
>TRBJ2-5|.|.|TRBV6-5
CASSYTEDSLTQYF
TGTGCCAGCAGTTACACAGAGGACAGTCTCACCCAGTACTTC
>TRBJ1-2|TRBD1|.|TRBV10-3
CAIGGDSYYGYTF
TGTGCCATCGGAGGGGACAGCTACTATGGCTACACCTTC
>TRBJ1-5|.|.|TRBV20-1
CSASRPQSNQPQHF
TGCAGTGCCAGTAGACCCCAGAGCAATCAGCCCCAGCATTTT
>TRBJ2-5|TRBD2|.|TRBV11-3
CASSLETSGGEETQYF
TGTGCCAGCAGCTTAGAGACTAGCGGGGGGGAAGAGACCCAGTACTTC
>TRBJ2-3|.|.|TRBV13
CASSLGGQPGADTQYF
TGTGCCAGCAGCTTAGGCGGCCAGCCAGGGGCAGATACGCAGTATTTT
>TRBJ2-1|.|.|TRBV12-3/TRBV12-4
CASSWTNEQFF
TGTGCCAGCAGTTGGACCAATGAGCAGTTCTTC
>TRBJ1-5|TRBD1|.|TRBV15
CATSTRTGREMGRQPQHF
TGTGCCACCAGCACGAGGACAGGGAGGGAAATGGGTCGTCAGCCCCAGCATTTT
>TRBJ2-2|.|.|TRBV18
CASSPPKTNTGELFF
TGTGCCAGCTCACCACCGAAGACGAACACCGGGGAGCTGTTTTTT